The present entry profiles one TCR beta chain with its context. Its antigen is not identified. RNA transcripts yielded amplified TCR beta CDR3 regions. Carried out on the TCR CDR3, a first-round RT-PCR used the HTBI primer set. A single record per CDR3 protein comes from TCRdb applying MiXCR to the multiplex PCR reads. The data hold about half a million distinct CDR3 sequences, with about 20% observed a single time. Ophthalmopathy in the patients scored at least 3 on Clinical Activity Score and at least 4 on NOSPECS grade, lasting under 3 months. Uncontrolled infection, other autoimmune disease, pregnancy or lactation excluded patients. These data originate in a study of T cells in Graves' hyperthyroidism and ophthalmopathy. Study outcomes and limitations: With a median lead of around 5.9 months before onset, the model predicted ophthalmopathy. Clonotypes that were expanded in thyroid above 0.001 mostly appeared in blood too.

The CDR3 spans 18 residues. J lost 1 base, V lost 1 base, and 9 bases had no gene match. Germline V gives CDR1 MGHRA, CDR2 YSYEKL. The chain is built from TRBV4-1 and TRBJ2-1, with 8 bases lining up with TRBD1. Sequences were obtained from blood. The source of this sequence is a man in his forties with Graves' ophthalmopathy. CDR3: CASSQVMIGQGSYNEQFF. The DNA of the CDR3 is TGCGCCAGCAGCCAAGTTATGATCGGACAGGGTTCCTACAATGAGCAGTTCTTC.